The next 14 T cell receptor beta chains were all read from a single sample in a study of pediatric ulcerative colitis. Profiling relied on immunoSEQ multiplex PCR, and the TCRdb table lists in-frame clones only, not all of them. This table holds fewer than 20,000 clones, about 80% found once. The rectum was sampled with one to two pinch biopsies at colonoscopy. The sequenced sample was gut tissue. The receptors come from a boy younger than 18 who was a control in a study of pediatric ulcerative colitis.

J is TRBJ2-1 and V is TRBV7-8, with a weak D call TRBD2 (5 bases). The CDR3 contains 14 residues. Germline-derived CDR1 and CDR2 are SGHVS and FQNEAQ. With 1 base removed from V and 9 bases from J, the gap between germline ends came to 13 bases. For the CDR3, the DNA is TGTGCCAGCAGCTTAGGCGAGGGTTACGGTGAGCAGTTCTTC. Its translation: CASSLGEGYGEQFF. The entire variable domain, with the rest obtained from reference TRBV7-8 and TRBJ2-1, is as follows: GAGVSQSPRYKVAKRGQDVALRCDPISGHVSLFWYQQALGQGPEFLTYFQNEAQLDKSGLPSDRFFAERPEGSVSTLKIQRTQQEDSAVYLCASSLGEGYGEQFFGPGTRLTVL.

V is TRBV7-2 and J is TRBJ1-1; D call uncertain. The germline V gene encodes CDR1 SGHTA and CDR2 FQGNSA. CDR3 size: 15 residues. V lost 0 bases and J lost 1, with 9 bases in between. The CDR3 here is CASSLAGRANTEAFF. The CDR3 DNA reads TGTGCCAGCAGCTTAGCGGGGAGGGCGAACACTGAAGCTTTCTTT.

The CDR3 DNA reads as TGTGCCAGCAGTCGGACAGGGGGCTTTCAGCCCCAGCATTTT. Encoded protein: CASSRTGGFQPQHF. V and J are TRBV21-1 and TRBJ1-5; the D segment call TRBD1 is taken from the table without a DNA check. TRBV21-1 is a known pseudogene. The CDR3 is made up of 14 amino acids.

The CDR3 DNA reads TGTGCCAGCAGCCGACTTGACAGAAAAGAGACCCAGTACTTC. It translates to CASSRLDRKETQYF. This chain connects TRBV6-5 to TRBJ2-5; D is perhaps TRBD1 (5 bases). The CDR3 runs to 14 residues. V was shortened by 6 bases and J by 3 bases, with 14 bases between the two germline ends. Germline V gene sequence: CDR1 MNHEY, CDR2 SVGAGI.

V usage is TRBV18 and J usage is TRBJ1-4; tentative D call: TRBD1 (5 bases). The germline gives CDR1 KGHSH, CDR2 LQKENI. V lost 4 bases and J 7 bases, leaving 13 bases between the germline ends. The CDR3 has 14 residues. The CDR3 spells CASSLDGAIEKLFF. The CDR3 coding sequence is TGTGCCAGCTCACTCGACGGGGCAATTGAAAAACTGTTTTTT.

The CDR3 protein is CASSLNSGGVDGYTF. The CDR3 coding sequence is TGTGCCAGCAGCTTAAATTCGGGGGGGGTGGATGGCTACACCTTC. The genes are TRBV7-6 and TRBJ1-2, with D possibly TRBD1 on 5 matching bases. Trimming took off 2 bases at V and 6 bases at J, with 16 bases between the two ends. This CDR3 is 15 amino acids long. Germline lookup yields CDR1 SGHVS and CDR2 FNYEAQ.

This chain links TRBV5-4 with TRBJ1-1; no firm D call. The CDR3 loop spans 14 amino acids. V was clipped by 1 base and J by 4 bases, with 11 bases between them. CDR1 is SGHNT and CDR2 is YYREEE in the germline V gene (reference sequence). For the CDR3, the DNA is TGTGCCAGCAGCTTGTTACAGAACCTCACTGAAGCTTTCTTT. Translation: CASSLLQNLTEAFF. Looking up the rest from reference TRBV5-4 and TRBJ1-1 gives the full variable domain: ETGVTQSPTHLIKTRGQQVTLRCSSQSGHNTVSWYQQALGQGPQFIFQYYREEENGRGNFPPRFSGLQFPNYSSELNVNALELDDSALYLCASSLLQNLTEAFFGQGTRLTVV.

The chain has TRBV2 and TRBJ2-7; weak D call: TRBD2 (5 bases). The V and J ends lost 3 bases and 0 bases respectively, with 15 bases between them. This CDR3 has 16 residues. CDR1 and CDR2 from the germline V gene are SNHLY and FYNNEI. The CDR3 loop reads CASSDEWRRISYEQYF. In nucleotides, the CDR3 is TGTGCCAGCAGTGATGAGTGGCGGAGGATCTCCTACGAGCAGTACTTC.

V and J are TRBV7-2 and TRBJ2-7; perhaps TRBD2 as D (6 bases). This CDR3 contains 14 residues. Germline lookup yields CDR1 SGHTA and CDR2 FQGNSA. V lost 1 base and J lost 2, with 9 bases in between. The CDR3, as DNA: TGTGCCAGCAGCTTAGATCCTAGCGCCTACGAGCAGTACTTC. This gives the protein CASSLDPSAYEQYF.

The rearrangement joins TRBV2 to TRBJ2-4, with D unresolved. V lost 8 bases, J lost 1 base, and 12 bases lay in between. The CDR3 runs to 14 residues. Germline lookup yields CDR1 SNHLY and CDR2 FYNNEI. In DNA form, the CDR3 reads TGTGCCAGCGGATCCGTGGCGGCCAAAAACATTCAGTACTTC. Its translation is CASGSVAAKNIQYF.

The chain uses TRBV9 and TRBJ2-1; 7 bases are a match to TRBD2. CDR3 length: 14 amino acids. The germline V gene encodes CDR1 SGDLS and CDR2 YYNGEE. After removal of 3 bases from V and 6 bases from J, the junction contained 6 bases not matched to a gene. CDR3 coding DNA: TGTGCCAGCAGCGACGAGCGGGAAATCAATGAGCAGTTCTTC. The encoded protein is CASSDEREINEQFF.

This rearrangement joins TRBV11-2 to TRBJ2-1; D is ambiguous. Germline values: CDR1 SGHAT, CDR2 FQNNGV. CDR3 length equals 17 residues. Trimming stripped 7 bases from V and 8 bases from J, with 27 bases between. CDR3 bases: TGTGCCAGCATAGCAGCGCCCGTGACTCAAGCTCCCCATGAGCAGTTCTTC. It codes for CASIAAPVTQAPHEQFF.

The chain joins TRBV7-2 to TRBJ2-5; D may be TRBD1 (5 bases). The J call is uncertain, as TRBJ2-7 better fits the DNA end. The CDR3 sequence is 16 residues long. Germline V gene sequence: CDR1 SGHTA, CDR2 FQGNSA. CDR3 sequence: CASSLAGVGVTYEQYF. As DNA, the CDR3 is TGTGCCAGCAGCTTAGCAGGGGTAGGGGTCACCTACGAGCAGTACTTC.

This clone was counted only a few times. Here the CDR3 reads CSVVRGTYNEQFF. The CDR3 nucleotides read TGCAGCGTCGTCCGAGGGACCTACAATGAGCAGTTCTTC. V is TRBV29-1 and J is TRBJ2-1; TRBD2 is a possible D gene (5 bases). CDR3 length: 13 amino acids. Germline-derived CDR1 and CDR2 are SQVTM and ANQGSEA. V was pared by 6 bases and J by 2 bases, with 11 bases between.